This T cell receptor (beta chain) was obtained from a study of human T cells and chemical hapten exposure. Study-wide findings and caveats: Among TCRs, those above 1 in 1000 frequency were unaffected by DPC sensitization.

Details on this clonotype: Its antigen is unidentified.

The study's library attached unique molecular identifiers to single cDNA molecules. TCRdb used MiXCR to reprocess the RACE reads, holding one entry per CDR3 protein. The sample records about 130,000 distinct CDR3 sequences, approximately 10% being singletons. The CDR3 sequence is 16 residues long. J lost 4 bases, V lost 3 bases, and 7 bases had no gene match. Per germline, CDR1 MNHEY and CDR2 SMNVEV (reference sequence). Time point here: healthy volunteer bleed at 2 weeks. Whole blood, unfractionated, served as the material for total RNA extraction. Source material: whole blood. This sequence joins TRBV27 and TRBJ2-3; TRBD2 matches at 10 bases. The origin of this receptor is a male donor in good health. Some clones in this sample may be carry-over from other donors' samples. As DNA, the CDR3 is TGTGCCAGCAGTTTTTCTAGCGGGAGTGTTGCAGATACGCAGTATTTT. It yields the protein CASSFSSGSVADTQYF.